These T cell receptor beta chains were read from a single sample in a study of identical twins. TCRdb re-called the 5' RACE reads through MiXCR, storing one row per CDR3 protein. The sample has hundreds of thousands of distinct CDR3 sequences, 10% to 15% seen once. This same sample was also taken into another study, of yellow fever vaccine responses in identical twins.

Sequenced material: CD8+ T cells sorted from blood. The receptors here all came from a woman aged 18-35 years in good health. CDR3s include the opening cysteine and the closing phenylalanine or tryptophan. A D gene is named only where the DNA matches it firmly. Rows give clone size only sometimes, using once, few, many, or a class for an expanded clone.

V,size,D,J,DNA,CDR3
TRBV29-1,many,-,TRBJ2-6,TGCAGCGTGGGGGAACGGGCAGGACAGAGCTCTGGGGCCAACGTCCTGACTTTC,CSVGERAGQSSGANVLTF
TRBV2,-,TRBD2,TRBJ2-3,TGTGCCAGCAGGGACTGGGCTAGCGGGGGGCCGAGCACAGATACGCAGTATTTT,CASRDWASGGPSTDTQYF
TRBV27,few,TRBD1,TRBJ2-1,TGTGCCAGCAGTTTATGGCCGGGACAGGGGTCCGGTGAGCAGTTCTTC,CASSLWPGQGSGEQFF
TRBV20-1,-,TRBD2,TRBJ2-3,TGCAGTGCTAGAGATTGGGGAACTAGCGGGGGTAGCACAGATACGCAGTATTTT,CSARDWGTSGGSTDTQYF
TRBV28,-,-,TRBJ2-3,TGTGCCAGCTGGCTAGGAGGGGGGCGCACCCAGTATTTT,CASWLGGGRTQYF
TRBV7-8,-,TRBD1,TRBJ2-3,TGTGCCAGCAGCTTTCTGGGGAGACAGGGAGGCACAGATACGCAGTATTTT,CASSFLGRQGGTDTQYF
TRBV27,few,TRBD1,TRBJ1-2,TGTGCCAGCATGGGAGGGGGGACAGGGCCCTATGGCTACACCTTC,CASMGGGTGPYGYTF
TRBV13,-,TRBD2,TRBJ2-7,TGTGCCAGCAGCCCCTCCGGACTAGCGGGATTAGGTAGCGAGCAGTACTTC,CASSPSGLAGLGSEQYF
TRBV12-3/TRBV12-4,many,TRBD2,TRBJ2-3,TGTGCCAGCAGTTTAGATATAGCGGGAGTCACAGATACGCAGTATTTT,CASSLDIAGVTDTQYF
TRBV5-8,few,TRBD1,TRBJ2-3,TGTGCCAGCAGCCTACAACTAACAGGGGCGATGGAGGATACGCAGTATTTT,CASSLQLTGAMEDTQYF
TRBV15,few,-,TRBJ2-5,TGTGCCACCAGCAGACCTCCCGTCCTCTTACCTGGGGGAGAGACCCAGTACTTC,CATSRPPVLLPGGETQYF
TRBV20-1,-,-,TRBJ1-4,TGCAGTGCCCCGCCCCGGCCAACTAATGAAAAACTGTTTTTT,CSAPPRPTNEKLFF
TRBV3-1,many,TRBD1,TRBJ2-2,TGTGCCAGCAGCCAACCTGACAGGGGGCTTATCGGGGAGCTGTTTTTT,CASSQPDRGLIGELFF
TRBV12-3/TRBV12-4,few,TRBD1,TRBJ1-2,TGTGCCAGCAGTTCACAGGGGTCGGACTATGGCTACACCTTC,CASSSQGSDYGYTF
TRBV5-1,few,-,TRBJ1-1,TGCGCCAGCAGCTCGGACCAGGGAAGGACTGAAGCTTTCTTT,CASSSDQGRTEAFF
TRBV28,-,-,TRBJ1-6,TGTGCCACCTCCTTTGGGGACTCGAATTCACCCCTCCACTTT,CATSFGDSNSPLHF
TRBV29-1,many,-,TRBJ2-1,TGCAGCGTTGAAGATCATGGTAGCTCCTACAATGAGCAGTTCTTC,CSVEDHGSSYNEQFF
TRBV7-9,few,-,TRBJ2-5,TGTGCCAGCAGCTTAGTGCGAATTTTGGGGGAGACCCAGTACTTC,CASSLVRILGETQYF
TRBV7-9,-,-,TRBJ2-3,TGTGCCAGCACCCACGGGGAGAGCACAGATACGCAGTATTTT,CASTHGESTDTQYF
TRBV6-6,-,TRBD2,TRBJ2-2,TGTGCCAGTATAGCGGGAGGTGCCGGGGAGCTGTTTTTT,CASIAGGAGELFF
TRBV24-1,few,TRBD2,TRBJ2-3,TGTGCCACCAGTCCCCCCAGTGGGCTAGCGGGAGCAACAGATACGCAGTATTTT,CATSPPSGLAGATDTQYF
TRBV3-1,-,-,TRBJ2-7,TGTGCCAGCAGCCAAGTGTGGCTCTACGAGCAGTACTTC,CASSQVWLYEQYF
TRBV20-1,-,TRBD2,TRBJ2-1,TGCAGTGCGGACCGGGGGGGGCAGGACAATGAGCAGTTCTTC,CSADRGGQDNEQFF
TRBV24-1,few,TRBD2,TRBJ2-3,TGTGCCACCAGTGAGCCTAGCGGGAGGGACACAGATACGCAGTATTTT,CATSEPSGRDTDTQYF
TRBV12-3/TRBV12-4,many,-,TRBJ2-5,TGTGCCAGCAGTTCACCCGGGACATACCAAGAGACCCAGTACTTC,CASSSPGTYQETQYF
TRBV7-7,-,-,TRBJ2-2,TGTGCCAGCAGCTTAGTTGTCGGTCACGGGGGCCTCACCGGGGAGCTGTTTTTT,CASSLVVGHGGLTGELFF
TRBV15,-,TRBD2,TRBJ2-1,TGTGCCACCAGCGGGGGACTAGCGGGAGCGACTGAGCAGTTCTTC,CATSGGLAGATEQFF
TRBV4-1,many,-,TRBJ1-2,TGCGCCAGCAGCTTGGGAATTAACTATGGCTACACCTTC,CASSLGINYGYTF
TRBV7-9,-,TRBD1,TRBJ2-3,TGTGCCAGCAGCGGCAGGACAGGGGAAGATACGCAGTATTTT,CASSGRTGEDTQYF
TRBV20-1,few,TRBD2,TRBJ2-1,TGCAGTGCTACTATAGCGGGGGACCACAATGAGCAGTTCTTC,CSATIAGDHNEQFF
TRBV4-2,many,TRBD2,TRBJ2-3,TGTGCCAGCAGCCACCTGACAGGGACTAGCGATATAGGGCACACAGATACGCAGTATTTT,CASSHLTGTSDIGHTDTQYF
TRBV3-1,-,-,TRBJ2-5,TGTGCCAGCAGCCACCTAACTGGGACGCTTCTCACCAAAGAGACCCAGTACTTC,CASSHLTGTLLTKETQYF
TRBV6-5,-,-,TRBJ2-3,TGTGCCAGCAGTTACTCGATTCTTGATACGCAGTATTTT,CASSYSILDTQYF
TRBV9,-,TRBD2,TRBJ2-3,TGTGCCAGCAGCCCTGAGAAGCGGGGGGGTCCAGATACGCAGTATTTT,CASSPEKRGGPDTQYF
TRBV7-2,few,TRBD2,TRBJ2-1,TGTGCCAGCAACTTACCCTTAGCGGGAGGGGGGGATGAGCAGTTCTTC,CASNLPLAGGGDEQFF
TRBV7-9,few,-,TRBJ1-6,TGTGCCAGCAGCTTAGCGATCAGGGTGGATTCACCCCTCCACTTT,CASSLAIRVDSPLHF